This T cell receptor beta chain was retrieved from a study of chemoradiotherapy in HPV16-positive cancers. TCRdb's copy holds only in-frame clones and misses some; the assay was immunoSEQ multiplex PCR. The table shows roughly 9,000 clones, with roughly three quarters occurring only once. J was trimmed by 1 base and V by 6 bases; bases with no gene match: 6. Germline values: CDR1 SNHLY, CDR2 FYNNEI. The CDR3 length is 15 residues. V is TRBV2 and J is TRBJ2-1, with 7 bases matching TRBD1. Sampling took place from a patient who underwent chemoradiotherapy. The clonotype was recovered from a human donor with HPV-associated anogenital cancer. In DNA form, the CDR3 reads TGTGCCAGCAGGACCCGGGACAGATCCTACAATGAGCAGTTCTTC. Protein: CASRTRDRSYNEQFF.